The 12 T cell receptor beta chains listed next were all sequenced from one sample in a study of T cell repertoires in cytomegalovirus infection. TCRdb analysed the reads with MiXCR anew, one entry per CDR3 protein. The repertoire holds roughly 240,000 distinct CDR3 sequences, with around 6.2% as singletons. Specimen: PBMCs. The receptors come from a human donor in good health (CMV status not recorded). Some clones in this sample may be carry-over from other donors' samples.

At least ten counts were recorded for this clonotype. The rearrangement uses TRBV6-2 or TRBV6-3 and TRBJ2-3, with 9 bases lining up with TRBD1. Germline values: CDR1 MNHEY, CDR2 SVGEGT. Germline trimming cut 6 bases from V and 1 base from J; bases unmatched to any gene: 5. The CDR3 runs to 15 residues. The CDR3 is CASRTGGAGTDTQYF. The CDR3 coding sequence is TGTGCCAGCAGAACAGGGGGCGCGGGCACAGATACGCAGTATTTT.

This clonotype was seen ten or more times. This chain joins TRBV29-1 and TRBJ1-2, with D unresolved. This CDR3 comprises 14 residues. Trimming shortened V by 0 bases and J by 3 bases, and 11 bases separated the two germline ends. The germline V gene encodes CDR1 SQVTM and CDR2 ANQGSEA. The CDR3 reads CSVEDQEIDYGYTF. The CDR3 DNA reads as TGCAGCGTTGAAGATCAAGAAATAGACTATGGCTACACCTTC.

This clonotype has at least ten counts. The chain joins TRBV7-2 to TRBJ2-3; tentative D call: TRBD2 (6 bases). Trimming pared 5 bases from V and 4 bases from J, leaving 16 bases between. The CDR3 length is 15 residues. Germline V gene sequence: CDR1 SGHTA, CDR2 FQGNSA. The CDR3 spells CASSPRGGAADTQYF. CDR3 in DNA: TGTGCCAGCAGCCCGCGTGGAGGGGCCGCAGATACGCAGTATTTT.

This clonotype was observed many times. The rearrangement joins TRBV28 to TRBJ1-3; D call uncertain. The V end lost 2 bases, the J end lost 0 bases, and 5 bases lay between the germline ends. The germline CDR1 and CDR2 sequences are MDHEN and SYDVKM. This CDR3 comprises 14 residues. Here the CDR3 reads CASSLGNSGNTIYF. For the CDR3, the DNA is TGTGCCAGCAGTTTAGGTAACTCTGGAAACACCATATATTTT.

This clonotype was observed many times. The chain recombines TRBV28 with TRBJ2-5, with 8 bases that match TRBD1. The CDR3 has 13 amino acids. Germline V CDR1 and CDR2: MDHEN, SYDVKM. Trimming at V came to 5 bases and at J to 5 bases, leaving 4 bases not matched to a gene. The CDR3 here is CASSGQGGETQYF. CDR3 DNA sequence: TGTGCCAGCAGTGGACAGGGCGGGGAGACCCAGTACTTC.

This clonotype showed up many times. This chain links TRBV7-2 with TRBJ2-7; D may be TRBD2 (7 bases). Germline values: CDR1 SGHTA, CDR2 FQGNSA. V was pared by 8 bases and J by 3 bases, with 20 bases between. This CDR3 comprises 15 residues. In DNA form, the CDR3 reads TGTGCCAGCCAAATTGAGGGGGGGCCTTACTACGAGCAGTACTTC. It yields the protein CASQIEGGPYYEQYF. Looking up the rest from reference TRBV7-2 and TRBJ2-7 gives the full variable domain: GAGVSQSPSNKVTEKGKDVELRCDPISGHTALYWYRQSLGQGLEFLIYFQGNSAPDKSGLPSDRFSAERTGGSVSTLTIQRTQQEDSAVYLCASQIEGGPYYEQYFGPGTRLTVT.

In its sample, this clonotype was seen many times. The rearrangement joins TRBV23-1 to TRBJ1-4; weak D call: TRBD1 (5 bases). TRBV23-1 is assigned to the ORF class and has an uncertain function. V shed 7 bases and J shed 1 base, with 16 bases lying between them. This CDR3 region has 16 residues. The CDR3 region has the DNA TGCGCCAGCACACCAGGGACCGGGCGAACTAATGAAAAACTGTTTTTT. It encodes CASTPGTGRTNEKLFF.

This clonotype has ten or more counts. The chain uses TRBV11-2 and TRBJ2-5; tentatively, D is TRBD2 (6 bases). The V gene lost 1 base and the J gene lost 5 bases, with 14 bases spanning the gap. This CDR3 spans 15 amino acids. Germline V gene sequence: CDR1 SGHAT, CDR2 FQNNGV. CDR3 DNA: TGTGCCAGCAGCTTAGTAGGGACGGGAGAGGAGACCCAGTACTTC. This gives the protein CASSLVGTGEETQYF.

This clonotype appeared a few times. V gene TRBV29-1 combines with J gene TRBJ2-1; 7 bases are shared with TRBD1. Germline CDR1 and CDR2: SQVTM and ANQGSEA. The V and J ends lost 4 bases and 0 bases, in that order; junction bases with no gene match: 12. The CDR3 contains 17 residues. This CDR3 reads CSVAKGRQGASYNEQFF. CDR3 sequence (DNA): TGCAGCGTTGCCAAAGGGAGACAGGGTGCCTCCTACAATGAGCAGTTCTTC.

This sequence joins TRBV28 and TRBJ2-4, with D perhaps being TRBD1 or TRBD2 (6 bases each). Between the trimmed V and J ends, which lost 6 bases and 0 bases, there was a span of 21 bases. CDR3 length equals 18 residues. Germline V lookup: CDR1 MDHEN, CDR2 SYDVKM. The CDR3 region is CASSLLSGAGLAKNIQYF. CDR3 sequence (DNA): TGTGCCAGCAGCCTTTTATCGGGGGCCGGACTAGCCAAAAACATTCAGTACTTC. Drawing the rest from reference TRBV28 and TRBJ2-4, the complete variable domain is DVKVTQSSRYLVKRTGEKVFLECVQDMDHENMFWYRQDPGLGLRLIYFSYDVKMKEKGDIPEGYSVSREKKERFSLILESASTNQTSMYLCASSLLSGAGLAKNIQYFGAGTRLSVL.

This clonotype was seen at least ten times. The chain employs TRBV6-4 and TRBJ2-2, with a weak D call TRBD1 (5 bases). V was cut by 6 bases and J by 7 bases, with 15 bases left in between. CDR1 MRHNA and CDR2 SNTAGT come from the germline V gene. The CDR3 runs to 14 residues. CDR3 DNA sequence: TGTGCCAGCAGCGCCTTAGGGGCGAACGGGGAGCTGTTTTTT. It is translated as CASSALGANGELFF.

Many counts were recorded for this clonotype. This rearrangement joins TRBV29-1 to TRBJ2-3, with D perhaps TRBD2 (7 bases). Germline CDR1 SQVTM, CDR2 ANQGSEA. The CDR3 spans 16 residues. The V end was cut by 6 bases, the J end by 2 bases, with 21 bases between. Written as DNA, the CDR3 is TGCAGCGTGGGGGGGGGCGGCCGCTTTCCCACAGATACGCAGTATTTT. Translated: CSVGGGGRFPTDTQYF.